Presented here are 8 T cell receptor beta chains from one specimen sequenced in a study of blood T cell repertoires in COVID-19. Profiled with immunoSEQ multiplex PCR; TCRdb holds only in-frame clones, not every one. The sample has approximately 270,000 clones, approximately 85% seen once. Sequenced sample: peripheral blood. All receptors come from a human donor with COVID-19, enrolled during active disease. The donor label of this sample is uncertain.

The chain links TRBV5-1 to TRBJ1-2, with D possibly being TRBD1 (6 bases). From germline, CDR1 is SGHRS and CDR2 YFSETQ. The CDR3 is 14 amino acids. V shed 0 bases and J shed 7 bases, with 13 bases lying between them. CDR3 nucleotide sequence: TGCGCCAGCAGCTTGGGTACACAGGGAACTGGCTACACCTTC. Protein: CASSLGTQGTGYTF. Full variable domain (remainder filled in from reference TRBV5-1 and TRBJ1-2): KAGVTQTPRYLIKTRGQQVTLSCSPISGHRSVSWYQQTPGQGLQFLFEYFSETQRNKGNFPGRFSGRQFSNSRSEMNVSTLELGDSALYLCASSLGTQGTGYTFGSGTRLTVV.

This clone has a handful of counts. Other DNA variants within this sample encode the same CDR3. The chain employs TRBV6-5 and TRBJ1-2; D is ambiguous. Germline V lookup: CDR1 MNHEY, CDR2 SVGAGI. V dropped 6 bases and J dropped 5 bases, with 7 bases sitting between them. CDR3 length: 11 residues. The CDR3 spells CASRGLYGYTF. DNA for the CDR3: TGTGCCAGCAGGGGCCTATATGGCTACACCTTC.

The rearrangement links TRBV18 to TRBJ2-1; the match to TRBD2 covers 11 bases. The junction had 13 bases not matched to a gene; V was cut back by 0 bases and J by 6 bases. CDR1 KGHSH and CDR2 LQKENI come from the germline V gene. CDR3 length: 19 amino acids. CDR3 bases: TGTGCCAGCTCACCACCGGCACTAGCGGGAGCGATTGGGCGCAATGAGCAGTTCTTC. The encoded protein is CASSPPALAGAIGRNEQFF.

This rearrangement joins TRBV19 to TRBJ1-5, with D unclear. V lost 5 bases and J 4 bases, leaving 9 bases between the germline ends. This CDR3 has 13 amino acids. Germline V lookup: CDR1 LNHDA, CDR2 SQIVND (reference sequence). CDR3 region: CASSQQPNQPQHF. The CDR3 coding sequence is TGTGCCAGTAGTCAACAGCCAAATCAGCCCCAGCATTTT.

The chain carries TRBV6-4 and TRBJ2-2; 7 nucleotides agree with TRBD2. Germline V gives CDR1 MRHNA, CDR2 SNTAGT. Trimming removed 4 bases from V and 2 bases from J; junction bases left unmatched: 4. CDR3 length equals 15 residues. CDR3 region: CASSATSANTGELFF. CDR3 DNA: TGTGCCAGCAGTGCAACTAGCGCTAACACCGGGGAGCTGTTTTTT.

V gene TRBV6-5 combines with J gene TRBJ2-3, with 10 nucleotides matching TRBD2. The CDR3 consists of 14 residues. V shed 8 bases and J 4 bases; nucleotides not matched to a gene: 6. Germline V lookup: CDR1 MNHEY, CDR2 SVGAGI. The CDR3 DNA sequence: TGTGCCAGCTCCGGACTAGCGGCGGCAGATACGCAGTATTTT. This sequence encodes CASSGLAAADTQYF.

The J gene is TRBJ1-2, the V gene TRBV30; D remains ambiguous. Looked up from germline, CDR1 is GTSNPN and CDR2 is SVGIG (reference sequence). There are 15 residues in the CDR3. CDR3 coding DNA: TGTGCAGAGCTGGTTTCTGGGCCGAATAACTATGGCTACACCTTC. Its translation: CAELVSGPNNYGYTF.

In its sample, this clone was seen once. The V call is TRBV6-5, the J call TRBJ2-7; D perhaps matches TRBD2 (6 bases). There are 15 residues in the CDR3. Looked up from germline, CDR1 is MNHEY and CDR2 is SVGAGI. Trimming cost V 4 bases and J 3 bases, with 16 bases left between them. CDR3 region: CASSFTSLGGYEQYF. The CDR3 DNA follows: TGTGCCAGCAGTTTCACTTCCCTGGGGGGCTACGAGCAGTACTTC.